These T cell receptor beta chains were read from a single sample in a study of identical twins. MiXCR, run by TCRdb on the 5' RACE reads, gives a single entry per CDR3 protein. The sample has just under 550,000 distinct CDR3 sequences, roughly 15% seen once. These data were also reused for a study on yellow fever vaccine responses in identical twins.

The sample taken for sequencing was CD4+ T cells sorted from blood. The receptor source for this set is a woman aged 18-30 years in good health. The CDR3 runs from the conserved cysteine through the conserved F or W. D genes are given only for firm matches. Size values are once, few and many counts, or a class for expanded clones, and some rows have none.

TRBV7-9,-,-,TRBJ2-2,TGTGCCAGCAGCTTAGACGTAGGGACGTCCGGGGAGCTGTTTTTT,CASSLDVGTSGELFF
TRBV2,-,few,TRBJ1-6,TGTGCCAGCACCATGGGAACATCACCCCTCCACTTT,CASTMGTSPLHF
TRBV14,-,-,TRBJ2-1,TGTGCCAGCAGCCAACAGCCAGGAGTCTCGAATGAGCAGTTCTTC,CASSQQPGVSNEQFF
TRBV11-3,-,few,TRBJ2-7,TGTGCCAGCAGGGACTCCTACGAGCAGTACTTC,CASRDSYEQYF
TRBV7-2,TRBD2,few,TRBJ2-1,TGTGCCAGCAGCAAAACTAGCGGGAAGGTCAATGAGCAGTTCTTC,CASSKTSGKVNEQFF
TRBV7-2,-,-,TRBJ2-1,TGTGCCAGCAGCTTATCCGGACCCTCCTACAATGAGCAGTTCTTC,CASSLSGPSYNEQFF
TRBV15,-,-,TRBJ2-3,TGTGCCACCAGCTATTGGACCCGTAGCACAGATACGCAGTATTTT,CATSYWTRSTDTQYF
TRBV5-1,-,few,TRBJ2-2,TGCGCCAGCAGCTTGGTCGTTTCGGTAGCCGGGGAGCTGTTTTTT,CASSLVVSVAGELFF
TRBV6-1,-,-,TRBJ1-2,TGTGCCAGCAGTGAAGCGTTCGATGGCTACACCTTC,CASSEAFDGYTF
TRBV6-1,-,few,TRBJ1-6,TGTGCCAGCAGTGCTACCTCCGGGACTGGGAATTCACCCCTCCACTTT,CASSATSGTGNSPLHF
TRBV28,TRBD1,-,TRBJ2-7,TGTGCCAGCAGTCCCGTTACGGGACAGGGTTCTGTAGCCTACGAGCAGTACTTC,CASSPVTGQGSVAYEQYF
TRBV5-1,-,many,TRBJ1-6,TGCGCCAGCAGCTTGGGGGGCCCTAATAATTCACCCCTCCACTTT,CASSLGGPNNSPLHF
TRBV5-1,-,-,TRBJ2-5,TGCGCCAGCAGCCAACCACTGGGGATGCGAGAGACCCAGTACTTC,CASSQPLGMRETQYF
TRBV12-3/TRBV12-4,-,-,TRBJ1-1,TGTGCCAGCAGCTTGGGGAAAGCTTTCTTT,CASSLGKAFF
TRBV18,TRBD1,few,TRBJ1-2,TGTGCCAGCTCACCGACTACAGGGGGGGGCTACACCTTC,CASSPTTGGGYTF
TRBV3-1,-,-,TRBJ2-3,TGTGCCAGCAGCCAAGAGGGGTTACGTTTGTCAGATACGCAGTATTTT,CASSQEGLRLSDTQYF
TRBV5-1,-,few,TRBJ1-4,TGCGCCAGCAGCTCGGACGGGGAAAAACTGTTTTTT,CASSSDGEKLFF
TRBV28,TRBD2,-,TRBJ2-1,TGTGCCAGCTCACCGGCGGGACTAGCGGGAGGGCGGGCCTACAATGAGCAGTTCTTC,CASSPAGLAGGRAYNEQFF
TRBV29-1,TRBD1,-,TRBJ2-7,TGCAGCGCCGTTGGGACAGGGGGCTCCTACGAGCAGTACTTC,CSAVGTGGSYEQYF
TRBV20-1,-,-,TRBJ1-1,TGCAGTGCCGGGATGCAGAAGCCTGATTTTACGTTCACTGAAGCTTTCTTT,CSAGMQKPDFTFTEAFF
TRBV11-3,-,-,TRBJ2-1,TGTGCCAGCAGCTTATTTTGGATTAGGGACTCCTACAATGAGCAGTTCTTC,CASSLFWIRDSYNEQFF
TRBV5-1,TRBD2,many,TRBJ2-3,TGCGCCAGCAGTTACGGACTAGACACAGATACGCAGTATTTT,CASSYGLDTDTQYF
TRBV12-3/TRBV12-4,-,-,TRBJ1-2,TGTGCCAGCAGTCAGACATTCAACTATGGCTACACCTTC,CASSQTFNYGYTF
TRBV12-3/TRBV12-4,-,few,TRBJ1-3,TGTGCCAGCAGCTCCTCCGCGGGCCAGCGTTTT,CASSSSAGQRF
TRBV29-1,-,few,TRBJ2-4,TGCAGCGTTGCCGTCGGAGGGAGGAGCGCCAAAAACATTCAGTACTTC,CSVAVGGRSAKNIQYF
TRBV5-1,-,few,TRBJ1-1,TGCGCCAGCAGCTTGTCTGCAGTCATGAACACTGAAGCTTTCTTT,CASSLSAVMNTEAFF
TRBV5-1,-,few,TRBJ2-2,TGCGCCAGCAGCGTCTCTAGCAATACCGGGGAGCTGTTTTTT,CASSVSSNTGELFF
TRBV3-1,TRBD2,many,TRBJ2-1,TGTGCCAGCAGCCAGGGAGCGGGGGCCTACAATGAGCAGTTCTTC,CASSQGAGAYNEQFF
TRBV2,TRBD1,few,TRBJ1-4,TGTGCCAGCCTTCGGCCCGGACAGGGGACTGAAAAACTGTTTTTT,CASLRPGQGTEKLFF
TRBV20-1,-,-,TRBJ2-6,TGCAGTGCTAGAGCCAGCTCCACTGGGGCCAACGTCCTGACTTTC,CSARASSTGANVLTF
TRBV15,-,-,TRBJ1-1,TGTGCCACCAGCAAAGGGACTGGACACACTGAAGCTTTCTTT,CATSKGTGHTEAFF
TRBV24-1,-,few,TRBJ2-5,TGTGCCACCAGTGATAAGAGGGGTGGACAAGAGACCCAGTACTTC,CATSDKRGGQETQYF
TRBV12-3/TRBV12-4,-,-,TRBJ2-2,TGTGCCACCACATCCTGGGGGTCTACCGGGGAGCTGTTTTTT,CATTSWGSTGELFF
TRBV10-3,TRBD1,few,TRBJ2-3,TGTGCCATCATGGGACAGGGGACAGATACGCAGTATTTT,CAIMGQGTDTQYF
TRBV20-1,-,-,TRBJ2-1,TGCAGTGCTGTAGGACGGATAAAAAACAATGAGCAGTTCTTC,CSAVGRIKNNEQFF
TRBV24-1,TRBD2,-,TRBJ2-3,TGTGCCACCAGACCCGGGGGGTACACAGATACGCAGTATTTT,CATRPGGYTDTQYF
TRBV12-3/TRBV12-4,-,few,TRBJ1-6,TGTGCCAGCAGCCCGACCGCTACACCCCTCCACTTT,CASSPTATPLHF
TRBV24-1,-,-,TRBJ1-2,TGTGCCACCAGTGATCAGACAGGACTAGCCTTC,CATSDQTGLAF
TRBV7-2,-,-,TRBJ2-5,TGTGCCAGCAGCTTTTATGGAGGGAGTGGAGAGACCCAGTACTTC,CASSFYGGSGETQYF
TRBV12-3/TRBV12-4,-,-,TRBJ2-7,TGTGCCAGCAGTTTAGATAGCCTGGCCACCTACGAGCAGTACTTC,CASSLDSLATYEQYF